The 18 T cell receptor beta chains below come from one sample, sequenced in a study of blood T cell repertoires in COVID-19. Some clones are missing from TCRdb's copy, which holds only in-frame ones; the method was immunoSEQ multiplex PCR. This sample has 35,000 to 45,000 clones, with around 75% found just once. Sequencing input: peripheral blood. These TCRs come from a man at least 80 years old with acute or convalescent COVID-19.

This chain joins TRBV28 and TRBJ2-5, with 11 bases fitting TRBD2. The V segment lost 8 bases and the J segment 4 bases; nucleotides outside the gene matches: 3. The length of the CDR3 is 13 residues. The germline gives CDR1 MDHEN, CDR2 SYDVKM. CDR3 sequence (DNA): TGTGCCAGCGGACTAGCGGGTGTAGAGACCCAGTACTTC. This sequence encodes CASGLAGVETQYF. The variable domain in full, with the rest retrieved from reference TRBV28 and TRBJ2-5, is DVKVTQSSRYLVKRTGEKVFLECVQDMDHENMFWYRQDPGLGLRLIYFSYDVKMKEKGDIPEGYSVSREKKERFSLILESASTNQTSMYLCASGLAGVETQYFGPGTRLLVL.

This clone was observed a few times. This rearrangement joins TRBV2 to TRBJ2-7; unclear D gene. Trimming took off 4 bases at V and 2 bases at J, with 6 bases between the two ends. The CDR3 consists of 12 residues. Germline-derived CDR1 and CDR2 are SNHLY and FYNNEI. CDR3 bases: TGTGCCAGCAGTGGTCAGACCTACGAGCAGTACTTC. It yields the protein CASSGQTYEQYF.

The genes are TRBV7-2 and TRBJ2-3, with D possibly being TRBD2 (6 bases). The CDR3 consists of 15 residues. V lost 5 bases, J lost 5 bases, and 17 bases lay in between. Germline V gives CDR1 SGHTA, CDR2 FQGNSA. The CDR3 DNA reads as TGTGCCAGCAGCCCTCGCAAGCGGGCCGGAGATACGCAGTATTTT. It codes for CASSPRKRAGDTQYF.

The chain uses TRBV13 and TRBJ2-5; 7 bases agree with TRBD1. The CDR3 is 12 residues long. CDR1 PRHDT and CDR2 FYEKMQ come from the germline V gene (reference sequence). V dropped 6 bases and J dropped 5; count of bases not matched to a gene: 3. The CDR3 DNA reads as TGTGCCAGCAGTTTCAGGGGGGAGACCCAGTACTTC. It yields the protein CASSFRGETQYF.

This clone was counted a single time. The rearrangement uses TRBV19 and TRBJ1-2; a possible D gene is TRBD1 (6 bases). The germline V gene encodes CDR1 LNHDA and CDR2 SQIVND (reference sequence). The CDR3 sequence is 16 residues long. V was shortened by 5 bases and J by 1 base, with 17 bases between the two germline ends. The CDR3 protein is CASSHPTGTSNYGYTF. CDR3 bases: TGTGCCAGTAGTCACCCCACCGGGACAAGTAACTATGGCTACACCTTC. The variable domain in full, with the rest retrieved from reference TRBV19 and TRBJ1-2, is DGGITQSPKYLFRKEGQNVTLSCEQNLNHDAMYWYRQDPGQGLRLIYYSQIVNDFQKGDIAEGYSVSREKKESFPLTVTSAQKNPTAFYLCASSHPTGTSNYGYTFGSGTRLTVV.

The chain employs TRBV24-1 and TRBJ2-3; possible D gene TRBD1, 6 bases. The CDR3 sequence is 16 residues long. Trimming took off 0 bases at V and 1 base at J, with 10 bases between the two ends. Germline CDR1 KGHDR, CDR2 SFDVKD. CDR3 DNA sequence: TGTGCCACCAGTGATTTGGGCAGGGGAGGCACAGATACGCAGTATTTT. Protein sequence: CATSDLGRGGTDTQYF.

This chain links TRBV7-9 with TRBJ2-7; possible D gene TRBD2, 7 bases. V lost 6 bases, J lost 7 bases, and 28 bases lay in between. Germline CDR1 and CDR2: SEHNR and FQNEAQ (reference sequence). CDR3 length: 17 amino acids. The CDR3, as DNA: TGTGCCAGCAGTTCCGTGGCTAGGGGGAGCGGGAATGAAGAGCAGTACTTC. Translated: CASSSVARGSGNEEQYF. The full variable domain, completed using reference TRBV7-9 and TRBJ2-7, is DTGVSQNPRHKITKRGQNVTFRCDPISEHNRLYWYRQTLGQGPEFLTYFQNEAQLEKSRLLSDRFSAERPKGSFSTLEIQRTEQGDSAMYLCASSSVARGSGNEEQYFGPGTRLTVT.

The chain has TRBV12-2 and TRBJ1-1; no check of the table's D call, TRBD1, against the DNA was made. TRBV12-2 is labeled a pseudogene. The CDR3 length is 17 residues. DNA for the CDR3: TGTGCAAGTCGCTTAGCGCATTGGGACAGGGCATATCCTGAAGCTTTCTTT. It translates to CASRLAHWDRAYPEAFF.

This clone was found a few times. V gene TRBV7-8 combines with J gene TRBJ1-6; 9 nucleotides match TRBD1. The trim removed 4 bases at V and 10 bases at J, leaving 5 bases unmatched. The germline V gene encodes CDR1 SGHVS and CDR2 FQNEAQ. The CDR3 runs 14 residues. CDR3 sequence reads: CASSSWTGDSPLHF. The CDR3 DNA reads TGTGCCAGCAGCTCCTGGACAGGGGACTCACCCCTCCACTTT.

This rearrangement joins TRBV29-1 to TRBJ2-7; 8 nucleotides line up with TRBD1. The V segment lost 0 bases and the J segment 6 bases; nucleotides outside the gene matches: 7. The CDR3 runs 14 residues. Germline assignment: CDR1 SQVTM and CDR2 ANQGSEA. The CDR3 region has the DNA TGCAGCGTTGAAGAGTGGTCAGGGGGCCGCGAGCAGTACTTC. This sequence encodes CSVEEWSGGREQYF.

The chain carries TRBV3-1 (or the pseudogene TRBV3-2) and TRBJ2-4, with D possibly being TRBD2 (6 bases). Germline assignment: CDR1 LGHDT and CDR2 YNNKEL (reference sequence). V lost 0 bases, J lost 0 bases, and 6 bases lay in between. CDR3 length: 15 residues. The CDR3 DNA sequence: TGTGCCAGCAGCCAAGAGGGGGGAGCCAAAAACATTCAGTACTTC. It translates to CASSQEGGAKNIQYF.

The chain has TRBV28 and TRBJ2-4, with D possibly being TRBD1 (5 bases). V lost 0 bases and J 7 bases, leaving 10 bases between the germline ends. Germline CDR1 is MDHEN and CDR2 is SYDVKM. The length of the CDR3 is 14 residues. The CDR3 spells CASSLWGPVNIQYF. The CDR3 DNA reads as TGTGCCAGCAGTTTATGGGGGCCGGTTAACATTCAGTACTTC. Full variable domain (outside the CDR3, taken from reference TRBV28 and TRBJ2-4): DVKVTQSSRYLVKRTGEKVFLECVQDMDHENMFWYRQDPGLGLRLIYFSYDVKMKEKGDIPEGYSVSREKKERFSLILESASTNQTSMYLCASSLWGPVNIQYFGAGTRLSVL.

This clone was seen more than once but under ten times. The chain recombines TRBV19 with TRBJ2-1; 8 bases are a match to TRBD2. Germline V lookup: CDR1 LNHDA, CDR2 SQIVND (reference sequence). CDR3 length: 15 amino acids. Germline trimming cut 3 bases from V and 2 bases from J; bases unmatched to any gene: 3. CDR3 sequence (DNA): TGTGCCAGTAGTATCAGCGGGAGCGCCTACAATGAGCAGTTCTTC. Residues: CASSISGSAYNEQFF.

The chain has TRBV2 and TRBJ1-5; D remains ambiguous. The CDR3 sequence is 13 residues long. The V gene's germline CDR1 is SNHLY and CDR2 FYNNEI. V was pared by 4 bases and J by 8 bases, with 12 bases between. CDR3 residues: CASSGEGVKPQHF. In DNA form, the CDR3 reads TGTGCCAGCAGTGGTGAGGGTGTCAAGCCCCAGCATTTT.

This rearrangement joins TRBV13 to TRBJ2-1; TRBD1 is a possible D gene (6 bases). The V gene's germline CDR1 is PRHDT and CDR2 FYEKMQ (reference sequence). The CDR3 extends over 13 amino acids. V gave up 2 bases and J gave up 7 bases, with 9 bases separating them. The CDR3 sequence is CASSLQGLNEQFF. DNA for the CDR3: TGTGCCAGCAGCTTACAGGGGCTTAATGAGCAGTTCTTC.

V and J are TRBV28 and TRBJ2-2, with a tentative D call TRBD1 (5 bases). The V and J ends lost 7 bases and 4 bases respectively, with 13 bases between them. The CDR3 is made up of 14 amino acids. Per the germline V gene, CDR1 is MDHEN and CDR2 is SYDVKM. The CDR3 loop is CASISGQATGELFF. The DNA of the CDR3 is TGTGCCAGCATTTCAGGGCAGGCCACCGGGGAGCTGTTTTTT.

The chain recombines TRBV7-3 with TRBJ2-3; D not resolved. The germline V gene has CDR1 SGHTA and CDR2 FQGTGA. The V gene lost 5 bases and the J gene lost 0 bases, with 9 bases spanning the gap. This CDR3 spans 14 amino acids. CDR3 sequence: CASSVSTSTDTQYF. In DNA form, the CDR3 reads TGTGCCAGCAGCGTATCAACTAGCACAGATACGCAGTATTTT. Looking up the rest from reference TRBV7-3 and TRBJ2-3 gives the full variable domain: GAGVSQTPSNKVTEKGKYVELRCDPISGHTALYWYRQSLGQGPEFLIYFQGTGAADDSGLPNDRFFAVRPEGSVSTLKIQRTERGDSAVYLCASSVSTSTDTQYFGPGTRLTVL.

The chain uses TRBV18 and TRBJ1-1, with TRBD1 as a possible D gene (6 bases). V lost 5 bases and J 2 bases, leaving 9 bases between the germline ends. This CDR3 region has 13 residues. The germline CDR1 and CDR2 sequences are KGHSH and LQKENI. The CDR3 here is CASSEQGNTEAFF. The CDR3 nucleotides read TGTGCCAGCTCAGAACAGGGAAACACTGAAGCTTTCTTT.